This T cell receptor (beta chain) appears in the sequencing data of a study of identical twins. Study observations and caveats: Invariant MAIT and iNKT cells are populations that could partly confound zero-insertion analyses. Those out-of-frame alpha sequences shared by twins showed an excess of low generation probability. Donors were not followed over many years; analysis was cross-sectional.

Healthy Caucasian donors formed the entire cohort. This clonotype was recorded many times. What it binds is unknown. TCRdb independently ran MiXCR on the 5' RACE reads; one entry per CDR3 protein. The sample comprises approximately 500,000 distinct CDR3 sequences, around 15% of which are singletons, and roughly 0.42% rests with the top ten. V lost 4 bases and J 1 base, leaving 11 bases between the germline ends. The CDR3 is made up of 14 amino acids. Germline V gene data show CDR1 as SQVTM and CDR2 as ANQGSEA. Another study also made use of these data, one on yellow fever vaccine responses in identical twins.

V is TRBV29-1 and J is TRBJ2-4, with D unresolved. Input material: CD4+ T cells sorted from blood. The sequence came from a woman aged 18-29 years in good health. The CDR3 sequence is CSVAPVVAKNIQYF. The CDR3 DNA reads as TGCAGCGTTGCCCCCGTAGTGGCCAAAAACATTCAGTACTTC.